The 22 T cell receptor beta chains in this list originate from one sample, sequenced in a study of persistence of HIV-infected CD4 T cells. Their antigens are not known. The immunoSEQ assay was version 4, run in survey mode. The protocol was immunoSEQ multiplex PCR, while the TCRdb copy is restricted to in-frame clones and leaves out a portion. The sample shows around 32,000 clones, approximately 66% of them seen only once. Cells were stimulated with overlapping HIV-1 Gag 15-mer peptides. Sorting selected CD4+ T cells upregulating both CD40 ligand and CD69. Sequenced material: CD4+ T cells sorted from PBMCs after approximately 19-hour stimulation, taken from a patient who received antiretroviral therapy. The receptors stem from an adult man with HIV who was CMV-seropositive.

This rearrangement joins TRBV10-1 to TRBJ2-7; TRBD2 aligns across 14 bases. The V and J ends lost 0 bases and 7 bases, in that order; junction bases with no gene match: 5. Germline-derived CDR1 and CDR2 are WNHNN and SYGVQD (reference sequence). The CDR3 sequence is 16 residues long. CDR3 protein: CASSESGTSGGREQYF. Here the CDR3 DNA reads TGCGCCAGCAGTGAGTCGGGGACTAGCGGGGGCCGAGAGCAGTACTTC.

The chain links TRBV18 to TRBJ2-7; unclear D gene. With 4 bases removed from V and 2 bases from J, the gap between germline ends came to 12 bases. The V gene's germline CDR1 is KGHSH and CDR2 LQKENI. CDR3 length equals 14 residues. CDR3 in DNA: TGTGCCAGCTCACGGGGAAGGGCCGCCTACGAGCAGTACTTC. This sequence encodes CASSRGRAAYEQYF.

This chain uses TRBV19 with TRBJ2-1, with D possibly TRBD1 on 5 matching bases. Trimming pared 1 base from V and 3 bases from J, leaving 10 bases between. The germline CDR1 and CDR2 sequences are LNHDA and SQIVND (reference sequence). This CDR3 is built from 15 residues. In DNA, the CDR3 is TGTGCCAGTAGTATAGGGGGCACTTACTACAATGAGCAGTTCTTC. It is translated as CASSIGGTYYNEQFF.

The V call is TRBV5-1, the J call TRBJ2-2; possibly TRBD1 for D (7 bases). This CDR3 is built from 15 residues. V was pared by 7 bases and J by 1 base, with 14 bases between. Germline CDR1 is SGHRS and CDR2 is YFSETQ. As DNA, the CDR3 is TGCGCCAGCTCACGGGGGACAGAGAACACCGGGGAGCTGTTTTTT. Its protein product is CASSRGTENTGELFF. The full variable domain, rest sourced from reference TRBV5-1 and TRBJ2-2, is KAGVTQTPRYLIKTRGQQVTLSCSPISGHRSVSWYQQTPGQGLQFLFEYFSETQRNKGNFPGRFSGRQFSNSRSEMNVSTLELGDSALYLCASSRGTENTGELFFGEGSRLTVL.

This rearrangement joins TRBV6-6 to TRBJ1-1; 8 bases agree with TRBD1. Germline-derived CDR1 and CDR2 are MNHNY and SVGAGI (reference sequence). The V gene end was trimmed by 6 bases and the J gene end by 4 bases; junction bases not matched to a gene: 4. This CDR3 is built from 13 residues. Here the CDR3 reads CASSAGGGTEAFF. CDR3 in DNA: TGTGCCAGCAGCGCAGGGGGCGGCACTGAAGCTTTCTTT.

The V gene is TRBV5-8, the J gene TRBJ2-1; TRBD1 or TRBD2 may be the D gene (5 bases each). Germline V gives CDR1 SGHTS, CDR2 YDEGEE. Trimming cost V 4 bases and J 0 bases, with 17 bases left between them. This CDR3 has 17 residues. The CDR3 region is CASSRDGQGGSYNEQFF. In nucleotides, the CDR3 is TGTGCCAGCAGCCGGGACGGGCAAGGTGGCTCCTACAATGAGCAGTTCTTC.

The rearrangement uses TRBV5-1 and TRBJ2-7; 15 bases align to TRBD2. Per the germline V gene, CDR1 is SGHRS and CDR2 is YFSETQ. Losses at the gene ends were 4 bases for V and 1 base for J; bases not matched to a gene: 6. The CDR3 totals 17 residues. Here the CDR3 reads CASSLGLAGGKSYEQYF. DNA for the CDR3: TGCGCCAGCAGCCTGGGACTAGCGGGGGGCAAATCCTACGAGCAGTACTTC.

This clone was recorded once. The chain has TRBV6-2 or TRBV6-3 and TRBJ1-4, with 7 bases identical to TRBD1. V lost 0 bases and J lost 2; bases outside the gene matches: 9. CDR1 MNHEY and CDR2 SVGEGT come from the germline V gene. This CDR3 has 18 residues. The CDR3 loop reads CASSYSTTGLATNEKLFF. The CDR3 coding sequence is TGTGCCAGCAGTTACTCCACGACAGGGTTGGCGACTAATGAAAAACTGTTTTTT.

The chain recombines TRBV5-1 with TRBJ2-6; 7 bases fit TRBD2. Germline lookup yields CDR1 SGHRS and CDR2 YFSETQ. The CDR3 has 17 amino acids. Unmatched junction bases numbered 7, after V lost 0 bases and J lost 4 bases. CDR3 nucleotide sequence: TGCGCCAGCAGCTTGGCGGGGGGAGTGATAGGGGCCAACGTCCTGACTTTC. Translated: CASSLAGGVIGANVLTF.

CDR3 coding DNA: TGCAGTGCCAGTGAAGGGCAGCTATTCAATCAGCCCCAGCATTTT. Translated, it gives CSASEGQLFNQPQHF. J is TRBJ1-5 and V is TRBV20-1, with unresolved D. The CDR3 has 15 residues. Trimming removed 6 bases from V and 3 bases from J, with 18 bases in between. CDR1 and CDR2 from the germline V gene are DFQATT and SNEGSKA (reference sequence).

This sequence joins TRBV6-6 and TRBJ1-1, with D possibly TRBD1 on 6 matching bases. This CDR3 spans 14 amino acids. V lost 3 bases and J 1 base, leaving 9 bases between the germline ends. Germline V lookup: CDR1 MNHNY, CDR2 SVGAGI (reference sequence). CDR3 in DNA: TGTGCCAGCAGTTATACAGGGAAGAACACTGAAGCTTTCTTT. Translation gives CASSYTGKNTEAFF.

CDR3 loop: CASRGGRGGANVLTF. CDR3 nucleotides: TGTGCCAGCAGGGGGGGGCGCGGCGGGGCCAACGTCCTGACTTTC. This chain links TRBV6-6 with TRBJ2-6, with D perhaps TRBD2 (7 bases). V lost 6 bases, J lost 4 bases, and 13 bases lay in between. CDR3 length: 15 residues. In germline, CDR1 is MNHNY, CDR2 SVGAGI (reference sequence).

This clone appeared a few times. Germline and junction disagree at one end, which may indicate a read error. This same CDR3 is encoded by further DNA sequences in the sample. The genes are TRBV7-2 and TRBJ2-7, with 12 bases matching TRBD2. The germline V gene has CDR1 SGHTA and CDR2 FQGNSA. CDR3 length equals 14 residues. CDR3 sequence: CASSLAGGPYEQYF. The CDR3 DNA reads as TGTGCCAGCAGCCTAGCGGGGGGGCCCTACGAGCAGTACTTC.

This clone came up once. The V gene is TRBV21-1, the J gene TRBJ2-5; the table's D gene call, TRBD2, was not cross checked with the DNA. TRBV21-1 is a pseudogene segment. The CDR3 sequence is 14 residues long. CDR3 region: CASSKGSSPETQYF. CDR3 sequence (DNA): TGTGCCAGCAGCAAAGGTAGCTCCCCGGAGACCCAGTACTTC.

Sample share makes this clone medium-sized (0.01 to 0.1%). The V call is TRBV29-1, the J call TRBJ2-7; possibly TRBD1 for D (5 bases). The CDR3 loop spans 14 amino acids. V was shortened by 7 bases and J by 1 base, with 17 bases between the two germline ends. Germline-derived CDR1 and CDR2 are SQVTM and ANQGSEA. DNA of the CDR3: TGCAGCGCGACCGATAGGGGAACGTCCTACGAGCAGTACTTC. Encoded protein: CSATDRGTSYEQYF.

This rearrangement joins TRBV5-5 to TRBJ1-1, with 9 bases aligning to TRBD1. The V and J ends lost 9 bases and 0 bases, in that order; junction bases with no gene match: 6. This CDR3 contains 14 residues. The V gene's germline CDR1 is SGHKS and CDR2 YYEKEE (reference sequence). CDR3 in amino acids: CATGTGHMNTEAFF. The DNA for the CDR3 is TGTGCCACCGGGACAGGGCATATGAACACTGAAGCTTTCTTT.

The rearrangement links TRBV19 to TRBJ2-1; 12 bases are shared with TRBD2. With V trimmed by 6 bases and J by 7 bases, 7 bases remained unmatched. The CDR3 has 15 residues. Germline CDR1 reads LNHDA; CDR2 reads SQIVND (reference sequence). This CDR3 is CASRPTSGGRNEQFF. For the CDR3, the DNA is TGTGCCAGTAGGCCTACTAGCGGGGGGCGGAATGAGCAGTTCTTC.

The genes are TRBV29-1 and TRBJ2-7; the D is unclear. Germline CDR1 SQVTM, CDR2 ANQGSEA. V was shortened by 7 bases and J by 4 bases, with 14 bases between the two germline ends. This CDR3 comprises 12 residues. The CDR3 DNA reads TGCAGCGCCATAGTCCCTCCATACGAGCAGTACTTC. It specifies CSAIVPPYEQYF.

The chain uses TRBV7-2 and TRBJ1-3, with no clear D. Trimming removed 2 bases from V and 5 bases from J, with 4 bases in between. CDR3 length equals 12 residues. CDR1 SGHTA and CDR2 FQGNSA come from the germline V gene. This CDR3 is CASSLMRNTIYF. The CDR3 coding sequence is TGTGCCAGCAGCTTAATGCGAAACACCATATATTTT.

The chain combines TRBV6-5 with TRBJ2-6; maybe TRBD2 (6 bases). Germline loops: CDR1 MNHEY, CDR2 SVGAGI. Trimming removed 7 bases from V and 0 bases from J, with 10 bases in between. The CDR3 is 15 amino acids. CDR3 sequence: CASTHGGSGANVLTF. The CDR3 DNA sequence: TGTGCCAGCACCCACGGGGGCTCTGGGGCCAACGTCCTGACTTTC.

The chain joins TRBV20-1 to TRBJ1-5; D remains unclear. Trimming took 3 bases from V and 4 from J, leaving 19 bases between them. Germline V gives CDR1 DFQATT, CDR2 SNEGSKA (reference sequence). CDR3 size: 16 residues. The CDR3 bases are TGCAGTGCTAGTCCACCCCTGAGTGGAGGGAATCAGCCCCAGCATTTT. Protein sequence: CSASPPLSGGNQPQHF.

This clone was observed a single time. V is TRBV4-1 and J is TRBJ2-2; D may be TRBD2 (5 bases). Germline CDR1 reads MGHRA; CDR2 reads YSYEKL. The CDR3 consists of 15 residues. Trimming cost V 0 bases and J 6 bases, with 11 bases left between them. CDR3 nucleotides: TGCGCCAGCAGCCAAGACATCCGTAGCGCCGGGGAGCTGTTTTTT. As protein: CASSQDIRSAGELFF.